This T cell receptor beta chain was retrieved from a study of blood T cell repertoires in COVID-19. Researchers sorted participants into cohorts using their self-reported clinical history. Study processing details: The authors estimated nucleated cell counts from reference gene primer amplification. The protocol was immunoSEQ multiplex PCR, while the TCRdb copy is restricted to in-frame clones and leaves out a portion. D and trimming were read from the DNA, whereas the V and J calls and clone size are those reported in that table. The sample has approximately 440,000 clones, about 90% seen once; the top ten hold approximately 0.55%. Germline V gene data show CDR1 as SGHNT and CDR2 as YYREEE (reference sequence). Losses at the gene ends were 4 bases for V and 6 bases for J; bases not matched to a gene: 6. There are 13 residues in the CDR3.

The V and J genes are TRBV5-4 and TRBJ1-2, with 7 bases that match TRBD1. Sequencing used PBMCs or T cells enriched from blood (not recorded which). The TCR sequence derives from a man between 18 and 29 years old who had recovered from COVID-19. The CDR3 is CASSPQQGHGYTF. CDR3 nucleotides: TGTGCCAGCAGCCCCCAACAGGGGCATGGCTACACCTTC.